This is a list of T cell receptor beta chains from one sample in a study of tumor-infiltrating lymphocytes in localized non-small cell lung cancer. The protocol was immunoSEQ multiplex PCR, while the TCRdb copy is restricted to in-frame clones and leaves out a portion. The sample has 9,500 to 12,000 clones, 60% seen once. Sequencing input: uninvolved lung tissue not adjacent to the tumor. The source is a human donor with non-small cell lung cancer. Each CDR3 is given with its conserved first and last residue. A D gene is named only where the DNA matches it firmly. Size values are once, few and many counts, or a class for expanded clones, and some rows have none.

length: 15; J: TRBJ1-1; D: NA; size: NA; V: TRBV6-5; DNA: TGTGCCAGCAGTTACTCGATTTCAGGGAACACTGAAGCTTTCTTT; CDR3: CASSYSISGNTEAFF
length: 13; J: TRBJ2-5; D: NA; size: NA; V: TRBV7-7; DNA: TGTGCTAGCAGCTTAGGGGTTCGAGAGACCCAGTACTTC; CDR3: CASSLGVRETQYF
length: 15; J: TRBJ1-3; D: TRBD1; size: NA; V: TRBV4-2; DNA: TGTGCCAGCAGGGAGACAGGGAGCTCTGGAAACACCATATATTTT; CDR3: CASRETGSSGNTIYF
length: 13; J: TRBJ2-2; D: TRBD1; size: NA; V: TRBV5-1; DNA: TGCGCCAGCAGCTCCCAGGGGGCCGGGGAGCTGTTTTTT; CDR3: CASSSQGAGELFF
length: 15; J: TRBJ1-2; D: NA; size: NA; V: TRBV7-2; DNA: TGTGCCAGCTCGACGAGCGGGGCGGGCTACTATGGCTACACCTTC; CDR3: CASSTSGAGYYGYTF
length: 17; J: TRBJ2-1; D: TRBD2; size: NA; V: TRBV9; DNA: TGTGCCAGCAGCGCTCCATATAGCGGGGGGGTCTACAATGAGCAGTTCTTC; CDR3: CASSAPYSGGVYNEQFF
length: 16; J: TRBJ1-1; D: NA; size: NA; V: TRBV5-5; DNA: TGTGCCAGCAGCTTGTCGTTACGGGCCCTGGAGACTGAAGCTTTCTTT; CDR3: CASSLSLRALETEAFF
length: 16; J: TRBJ1-1; D: NA; size: NA; V: TRBV5-6; DNA: TGTGCCAGCAGCTTGGACGTGGGCAGGGTGAACACTGAAGCTTTCTTT; CDR3: CASSLDVGRVNTEAFF
length: 15; J: TRBJ1-6; D: NA; size: NA; V: TRBV11-2; DNA: TGTGCCAGCAGCTTAGACCCAGGGGCCAATTCACCCCTCCACTTT; CDR3: CASSLDPGANSPLHF
length: 15; J: TRBJ1-1; D: TRBD1; size: few; V: TRBV5-1; DNA: TGCGCCAGCAGCTTGGACCCAGGGGGGAACACTGAAGCTTTCTTT; CDR3: CASSLDPGGNTEAFF
length: 14; J: TRBJ2-5; D: NA; size: medium-sized; V: TRBV5-1; DNA: TGCGCCACCACCCCCGACCCGGGCTCGGAGACCCAGTACTTC; CDR3: CATTPDPGSETQYF
length: 19; J: TRBJ2-7; D: TRBD1; size: few; V: TRBV5-5; DNA: TGTGCCAGCAGCTTGGAAATGGCAGGGGGCTCACAATGGTCCTACGAGCAGTACTTC; CDR3: CASSLEMAGGSQWSYEQYF
length: 15; J: TRBJ1-4; D: NA; size: few; V: TRBV9; DNA: TGTGCCAGCAGCGTAGAATGGGGGGAAGGTGAAAAACTGTTTTTT; CDR3: CASSVEWGEGEKLFF
length: 15; J: TRBJ2-7; D: TRBD2; size: NA; V: TRBV7-8; DNA: TGTGCCAGCAGCTTAGTCGCGGGGGGGACCTACGAGCAGTACTTC; CDR3: CASSLVAGGTYEQYF
length: 13; J: TRBJ1-1; D: NA; size: medium-sized; V: TRBV6-1; DNA: TGTGCCAGCAGTGAAGCGGGAGAGACTCAGTCTTTCTTT; CDR3: CASSEAGETQSFF
length: 14; J: TRBJ1-2; D: NA; size: NA; V: TRBV19; DNA: TGTGCCAGTAGTATATTAGGACAGAACTATGGCTACACCTTC; CDR3: CASSILGQNYGYTF
length: 12; J: TRBJ1-3; D: NA; size: NA; V: TRBV6-6; DNA: TGTGCCAGCAGGTCACAGGGCAACACCATATATTTT; CDR3: CASRSQGNTIYF
length: 17; J: TRBJ2-3; D: TRBD2; size: NA; V: TRBV2; DNA: TGTGCCAGCAGGACTAGCGGGGGGCCCTCTGGGACAGATACGCAGTATTTT; CDR3: CASRTSGGPSGTDTQYF
length: 14; J: TRBJ1-6; D: NA; size: NA; V: TRBV2; DNA: TGTGCCAGCAGAGTACAGGTTCTAAATTCACCCCTCCACTTT; CDR3: CASRVQVLNSPLHF
length: 16; J: TRBJ2-1; D: TRBD2; size: NA; V: TRBV7-3; DNA: TGTGCCAGCAGCTCGTCCGGGACTAGCGGCCACAATGAGCAGTTCTTC; CDR3: CASSSSGTSGHNEQFF
length: 13; J: TRBJ1-3; D: NA; size: NA; V: TRBV6-5; DNA: TGTGCCAGCAGGAGAGGCTCTGGAAACACCATATATTTT; CDR3: CASRRGSGNTIYF
length: 15; J: TRBJ2-2; D: TRBD2; size: NA; V: TRBV7-6; DNA: TGTGCCAGCAGCGTCGGGGGGGCCGGGGCCGGGGAGCTGTTTTTT; CDR3: CASSVGGAGAGELFF
length: 16; J: TRBJ1-5; D: NA; size: NA; V: TRBV4-2; DNA: TGTGCCAGCAGCCAAGTCGTCCAGGGTGGTAATCAGCCCCAGCATTTT; CDR3: CASSQVVQGGNQPQHF
length: 15; J: TRBJ2-3; D: TRBD1; size: NA; V: TRBV7-9; DNA: TGTGCCAGCAGCTTAGGGGGACAGTTCACAGATACGCAGTATTTT; CDR3: CASSLGGQFTDTQYF
length: 14; J: TRBJ1-1; D: NA; size: medium-sized; V: TRBV5-1; DNA: TGCGCCAGCAGCTTGGCAGGGTCGAACACTGAAGCTTTCTTT; CDR3: CASSLAGSNTEAFF
length: 14; J: TRBJ1-6; D: TRBD1; size: NA; V: TRBV7-9; DNA: TGTGCCAGCAACCCCGGACAGGGGGGTGTGCCCCTCCACTTT; CDR3: CASNPGQGGVPLHF
length: 16; J: TRBJ1-4; D: NA; size: NA; V: TRBV7-8; DNA: TGTGCCAGCAGCAACCGGGCCCATGGGGCCTACGAAAAACTGTTTTTT; CDR3: CASSNRAHGAYEKLFF
length: 11; J: TRBJ1-2; D: NA; size: NA; V: TRBV20-1; DNA: TGCAGTGCTAGTGGGCATAACGGCTACACCTTC; CDR3: CSASGHNGYTF
length: 16; J: TRBJ2-5; D: NA; size: NA; V: TRBV28; DNA: TGTGCCAGCAGTTTACTACTCAGTGGGGGGCGCGAGACCCAGTACTTC; CDR3: CASSLLLSGGRETQYF
length: 12; J: TRBJ2-5; D: NA; size: NA; V: TRBV7-2; DNA: TGTGCCAGCAGCCCTGACAGGGAGACCCAGTACTTC; CDR3: CASSPDRETQYF
length: 13; J: TRBJ2-3; D: NA; size: few; V: TRBV6-5; DNA: TGTGCCAGCAGTAGATCAGGGGCAGATACGCAGTATTTT; CDR3: CASSRSGADTQYF
length: 17; J: TRBJ2-3; D: NA; size: few; V: TRBV18; DNA: TGTGCCAGCTCACCACCGACGGGGGATCCACGCACAGATACGCAGTATTTT; CDR3: CASSPPTGDPRTDTQYF
length: 11; J: TRBJ2-3; D: NA; size: NA; V: TRBV19; DNA: TGTGCCAGTAGTATCTCCGATACGCAGTATTTT; CDR3: CASSISDTQYF